This T cell receptor (beta chain) is from a study of identical twins. TCRdb redid the calling of the 5' RACE reads with MiXCR, one entry per CDR3 protein. The sample shows hundreds of thousands of distinct CDR3 sequences, approximately 8% of them seen only once. Whole-study results and caveats: The study found weaker excess twin sharing in beta out-of-frame sequences. Researchers caution that invariant MAIT and iNKT cells could partly confound zero-insertion analyses.

The V gene's germline CDR1 is SQVTM and CDR2 ANQGSEA. The CDR3 sequence is 15 residues long. The trim removed 3 bases at V and 2 bases at J, leaving 7 bases unmatched. This clonotype was counted ten times or more. Its antigen is unidentified. A further study also used this sample, focusing on yellow fever vaccine responses in identical twins.

This receptor was taken from a woman aged 18-29 years in good health. Sequencing input: CD8+ T cells sorted from blood. The chain employs TRBV29-1 and TRBJ2-1; TRBD1 aligns across 7 bases. The CDR3 DNA is TGCAGCGTTGACGTCTTAGGGGGCCCCTACAATGAGCAGTTCTTC. Translating gives CSVDVLGGPYNEQFF.